These 13 T cell receptor beta chains were all obtained from the same sample, sequenced in a study of cytomegalovirus exposure and HLA in healthy donors. The primer mix had 60 Vbeta and 13 Jbeta primers. Sequencing used immunoSEQ multiplex PCR; TCRdb keeps in-frame clones, though not all of them. There are 110,000 or so clones in the sample; over 75% occur only once, and around 2.3% lies in the top ten. Sequencing was done on a sample of PBMCs. These receptors originate from a woman under 30 in good health and CMV-seronegative.

This clone was seen only a few times. J is TRBJ2-5 and V is TRBV11-3; 7 nucleotides agree with TRBD1. The CDR3 is made up of 15 amino acids. CDR1 is SGHNT, CDR2 YENEEA, per germline. V was pared by 5 bases and J by 3 bases, with 9 bases of the junction left unmatched. CDR3 sequence (DNA): TGTGCCAGCAGCGACAGGGTAGGGGGAAAAGAGACCCAGTACTTC. It is translated as CASSDRVGGKETQYF. Together with reference TRBV11-3 and TRBJ2-5, the CDR3 gives the full variable domain: EAGVVQSPRYKIIEKKQPVAFWCNPISGHNTLYWYLQNLGQGPELLIRYENEEAVDDSQLPKDRFSAERLKGVDSTLKIQPAELGDSAVYLCASSDRVGGKETQYFGPGTRLLVL.

V is TRBV7-9 and J is TRBJ2-3; TRBD2 matches 12 bases. Germline V lookup: CDR1 SEHNR, CDR2 FQNEAQ (reference sequence). The CDR3 is 17 amino acids. The V gene end was trimmed by 2 bases and the J gene end by 8 bases; junction bases not matched to a gene: 11. The CDR3 reads CASSLIASGRAIGTQYF. The CDR3 nucleotides are TGTGCCAGCAGCTTAATCGCTAGCGGGAGGGCCATTGGTACGCAGTATTTT.

The chain is built from TRBV5-1 and TRBJ1-1; D is uncertain. The V and J ends lost 5 bases and 1 base respectively, with 9 bases between them. Germline V lookup: CDR1 SGHRS, CDR2 YFSETQ. This CDR3 comprises 13 residues. The CDR3 sequence: CASSVGSNTEAFF. DNA for the CDR3: TGCGCCAGCAGTGTGGGCTCGAACACTGAAGCTTTCTTT.

The chain carries TRBV15 and TRBJ1-5, with 8 positions matching TRBD1. The CDR3 is made up of 18 amino acids. Germline V CDR1 and CDR2: LNHNV, YYDKDF (reference sequence). The V gene end was trimmed by 1 base and the J gene end by 2 bases; junction bases not matched to a gene: 10. The CDR3 region has the DNA TGTGCCACCAGCAGAGGAGTAAAGGGACAGGATGGCAATCAGCCCCAGCATTTT. Its protein is CATSRGVKGQDGNQPQHF.

This clone occurred a few times. The gene calls are TRBV2 and TRBJ1-1, with a tentative D call TRBD1 (5 bases). Trimming left V 6 bases short and J 8 bases short, with 13 bases between. There are 12 residues in the CDR3. Germline V lookup: CDR1 SNHLY, CDR2 FYNNEI. The CDR3 coding sequence is TGTGCCAGCAGGTTTCAGGGAGGAGAAGCTTTCTTT. Translating it yields CASRFQGGEAFF.

The V and J genes are TRBV4-2 and TRBJ2-5, with 15 bases matching TRBD2. The CDR3 covers 16 residues. After removal of 3 bases from V and 5 bases from J, the junction contained 4 bases not matched to a gene. From germline, CDR1 is LGHNA and CDR2 YNFKEQ. The chain's CDR3 is CASSQGLAGGLETQYF. CDR3 DNA: TGTGCCAGCAGCCAGGGACTAGCGGGGGGTTTGGAGACCCAGTACTTC.

This chain links TRBV7-9 with TRBJ1-3, with D tentatively TRBD1 (5 bases). The germline V gene encodes CDR1 SEHNR and CDR2 FQNEAQ (reference sequence). Deletions cut 5 bases from V and 0 bases from J, with 11 bases between. This CDR3 region has 15 residues. The CDR3 loop is CASSPTGSSGNTIYF. The CDR3 bases are TGTGCCAGCAGCCCTACAGGCAGCTCTGGAAACACCATATATTTT.

The V gene is TRBV7-6, the J gene TRBJ2-3, with D possibly matching TRBD2 (6 bases). V gave up 4 bases and J gave up 1 base, with 15 bases separating them. This CDR3 comprises 16 residues. Germline CDR1 reads SGHVS; CDR2 reads FNYEAQ. CDR3 protein: CASSSPLQRGTDTQYF. The CDR3 DNA follows: TGTGCCAGCAGCTCCCCCCTCCAGCGGGGCACAGATACGCAGTATTTT.

The J gene is TRBJ1-2, the V gene TRBV13; 7 positions match TRBD1. From germline, CDR1 is PRHDT and CDR2 FYEKMQ (reference sequence). Trimming cost V 2 bases and J 5 bases; bases outside gene matches: 5. The CDR3 is 14 amino acids. Here the CDR3 reads CASSLLGGDYGYTF. The CDR3 bases are TGTGCCAGCAGCTTATTAGGGGGCGATTATGGCTACACCTTC. Full variable domain (rest looked up from reference TRBV13 and TRBJ1-2): AAGVIQSPRHLIKEKRETATLKCYPIPRHDTVYWYQQGPGQDPQFLISFYEKMQSDKGSIPDRFSAQQFSDYHSELNMSSLELGDSALYFCASSLLGGDYGYTFGSGTRLTVV.

The chain couples TRBV12-2 to TRBJ2-3; TRBD2 is taken as the D call from the table, unchecked against the DNA. TRBV12-2 is an annotated pseudogene. The CDR3 totals 18 residues. CDR3 DNA sequence: TGTGCAAGTCGCTCGCCTCCCGGACTAGCGGGGATGGGATCTACGCAGTATTTT. It codes for CASRSPPGLAGMGSTQYF.

This clone was observed once. V and J are TRBV11-2 and TRBJ1-2; maybe TRBD1 (5 bases). This CDR3 comprises 11 residues. V was trimmed by 3 bases and J by 7 bases, leaving 6 bases between them. The germline V gene has CDR1 SGHAT and CDR2 FQNNGV. The CDR3 DNA follows: TGTGCCAGCAGCTTGGGGGGTGGCTACACCTTC. Encoded protein: CASSLGGGYTF.

This sequence joins TRBV28 and TRBJ1-1, with 9 bases lining up with TRBD1. V lost 4 bases to trimming and J lost 0 bases; unmatched junction nucleotides: 12. This CDR3 spans 18 amino acids. Germline lookup yields CDR1 MDHEN and CDR2 SYDVKM. CDR3 loop: CASSSHLGTGSVNTEAFF. DNA of the CDR3: TGTGCCAGCAGTTCCCACCTCGGGACAGGGAGTGTGAACACTGAAGCTTTCTTT. The whole variable domain, filled in from reference TRBV28 and TRBJ1-1, reads DVKVTQSSRYLVKRTGEKVFLECVQDMDHENMFWYRQDPGLGLRLIYFSYDVKMKEKGDIPEGYSVSREKKERFSLILESASTNQTSMYLCASSSHLGTGSVNTEAFFGQGTRLTVV.

This chain connects TRBV11-2 to TRBJ2-1, with 11 positions matching TRBD2. In germline, CDR1 is SGHAT, CDR2 FQNNGV. This CDR3 is 16 amino acids long. Losses at the gene ends were 5 bases for V and 7 bases for J; bases not matched to a gene: 10. CDR3: CASSLQGLAGMNEQFF. CDR3 DNA sequence: TGTGCCAGCAGCCTCCAAGGACTAGCGGGTATGAATGAGCAGTTCTTC.